This T cell receptor (beta chain) derives from a study of blood T cell repertoires in COVID-19. Turning to the study itself: The United States, Italy and Spain provided the acute and convalescent COVID-19 samples. T cells, B-cell-depleted T cells, or PBMCs supplied cDNA or gDNA.

Original data processing: How many nucleated cells were present was estimated from reference gene primer amplification. Assay: immunoSEQ multiplex PCR; the TCRdb copy retains only in-frame clones and omits some. D and trimming come from the DNA, and the V and J calls and clone size come from that table. The table lists 200,000 to 250,000 clones, about 80% of them singletons. The Seattle patients joined while their infection was active and were tracked longitudinally afterward. Germline CDR1 reads SGHRS; CDR2 reads YFSETQ. V shed 4 bases and J shed 6 bases, with 14 bases lying between them. The CDR3 is 14 residues long.

The sequencing sample was made of peripheral blood. The chain is built from TRBV5-1 and TRBJ2-1; D is possibly TRBD2 (6 bases). The sequence was obtained from a woman older than 75 with COVID-19, enrolled during active disease. CDR3 DNA: TGCGCCAGCAGCCCCGGGGGACTCCTCAATGAGCAGTTCTTC. It codes for CASSPGGLLNEQFF.